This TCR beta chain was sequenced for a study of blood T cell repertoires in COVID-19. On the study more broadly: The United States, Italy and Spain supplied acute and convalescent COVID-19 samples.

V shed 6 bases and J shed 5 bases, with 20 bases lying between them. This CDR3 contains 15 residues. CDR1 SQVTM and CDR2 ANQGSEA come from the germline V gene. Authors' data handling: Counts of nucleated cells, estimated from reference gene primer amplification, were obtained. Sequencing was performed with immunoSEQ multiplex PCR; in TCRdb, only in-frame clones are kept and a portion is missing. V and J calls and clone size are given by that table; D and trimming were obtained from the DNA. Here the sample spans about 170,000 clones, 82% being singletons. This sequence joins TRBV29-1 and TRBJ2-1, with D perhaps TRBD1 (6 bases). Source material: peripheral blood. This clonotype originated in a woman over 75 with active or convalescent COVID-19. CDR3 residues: CSVFGTQGSDNEQFF. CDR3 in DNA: TGCAGCGTCTTCGGAACACAGGGTTCTGACAATGAGCAGTTCTTC.